Listed below are T cell receptor beta chains from one sample, sequenced in a study of T cells in Graves' hyperthyroidism and ophthalmopathy. MiXCR, run by TCRdb on the multiplex PCR reads, gives a single entry per CDR3 protein. The sample lists about 480,000 distinct CDR3 sequences, approximately 25% occurring once. What was sequenced was blood. These receptors all come from a woman younger than 45 with Graves' ophthalmopathy. Both conserved end residues are part of each CDR3.

v_call	j_call	cdr3_aa
TRBV11-2	TRBJ2-5	CASSHGIEARQETQYF
TRBV28	TRBJ1-1	CASSFQGRFAFF
TRBV30	TRBJ1-5	CAWSVRGGSQPQHF
TRBV12-5	TRBJ1-2	CASGLEGQGGDNGYTF
TRBV27	TRBJ2-5	CASSLSRQAQETQYF
TRBV12-3/TRBV12-4	TRBJ1-2	CASSLAHNYGYTF
TRBV6-5	TRBJ2-5	CASSYEGTQYF
TRBV7-8	TRBJ2-5	CASSLSNSMETQYF
TRBV20-1	TRBJ1-5	CSAPRAPGTGSQPQHF
TRBV2	TRBJ1-1	CASSNRVLNTEAFF
TRBV5-6	TRBJ1-2	CASRQLVRALGYTF
TRBV4-1	TRBJ1-2	CASSQGGRGGNYGYTF
TRBV2	TRBJ2-4	CASSRTDGGDIQYF
TRBV6-1	TRBJ1-1	CASSPTTGNTEAFF
TRBV6-2/TRBV6-3	TRBJ1-3	CASRETGAGNTIYF
TRBV14	TRBJ1-6	CASSQGPGQGNSPLHF
TRBV7-8	TRBJ1-3	CASSSIRTGILSGNTIYF
TRBV19	TRBJ1-1	CASSIDTDVLWRGLAFF
TRBV27	TRBJ1-1	CASQLDRVPNTEAFF
TRBV28	TRBJ2-5	CATLGGVETQYF
TRBV7-6	TRBJ1-6	CASSKTGAINSPLHF
TRBV11-2	TRBJ2-2	CASSLGRGTNTGELFF
TRBV18	TRBJ2-2	CASSPLMTGQNTGELFF
TRBV27	TRBJ2-7	CASSLSSLAGTYEQYF
TRBV20-1	TRBJ1-5	CSARGRGYDQPQHF
TRBV10-3	TRBJ1-2	CAISESELGYTF